This T cell receptor (beta chain) was sequenced during a study of blood T cell repertoires in COVID-19 (dated by TCRdb to about 2020). Study-level background: Collaborator samples came from the United States, Italy and Spain and covered acute and convalescent phases of COVID-19. The repertoires were released in a freely available public database intended as a resource for research on the immune response to SARS-CoV-2. The sample metadata nearly always contained a de-identified subject ID, COVID-19 status, age in years and sex. The prospective study material was composed of cDNA or gDNA derived from T cells, B-cell-depleted T cells, or PBMCs. Where HLA class I and class II types were available, the types were taken from metadata supplied by the sample provider, not from assay-based typing. Samples came from the ongoing ImmuneRACE study (first 160 participants) plus 1,254 subjects from 6 global collaborators. The dataset comprised deeply sampled blood TCRbeta repertoires from subjects exposed to, actively infected with, or recovered from COVID-19. Overall study outcomes, separate from this receptor: The quantity of clinical and demographic metadata differed by source and by participant and was supplied without curation.

From cysteine to phenylalanine, the CDR3 is 15 amino acids long. Just the 45-base CDR3 DNA is kept, in frame starting at base 1. Taken from the germline V gene, the CDR1 and CDR2 loops are MNHEY and SVGAGI. Trimming costs V 6 bases and J 4 bases, and their ends lie 15 bases apart. About this clone: No antigen is known for it. No much larger clone is present one base from it, and per-base qualities are unavailable.

TCRbeta CDR3 regions were amplified from genomic DNA by means of the immunoSEQ Assay, a bias-controlled multiplex PCR. The published analysis was carried out like this. Nucleated cell counts per sample were estimated from amplification of reference gene primers within the assay. To quantify the absolute abundance of each unique TCRbeta CDR3 rearrangement, sequence reads were collapsed and filtered. For each sample, productive Simpson clonality was calculated as the square root of Simpson's diversity index across productive rearrangements. TCRdb provides this immuneACCESS table in a form limited to in-frame rearrangements. Some clones are lacking; in checked studies, under half of them reflect an unresolved V gene, and why the rest are absent is not known. V, J and clone size reflect that table, while D and trimming were determined from the DNA. The sample table lists 340,000 or so clones, around 80% of them with a count of one. 3% of the sample is taken by the ten largest.

Each collaborating institution followed its own protocols to collect whole blood in K2EDTA tubes. For TCRbeta analysis, collaborators shipped samples as frozen whole blood, isolated PBMCs, or DNA extracted from either of those sample types. Recombination linked TRBV6-5 to TRBJ1-4; the D gene cannot be named for sure. The source is a young man with active or convalescent COVID-19. The source material was peripheral blood. The DNA is TGTGCCAGCAGCCTGACGGAGCCCTTTAATGAAAAACTGTTTTTT. This codes for CASSLTEPFNEKLFF.